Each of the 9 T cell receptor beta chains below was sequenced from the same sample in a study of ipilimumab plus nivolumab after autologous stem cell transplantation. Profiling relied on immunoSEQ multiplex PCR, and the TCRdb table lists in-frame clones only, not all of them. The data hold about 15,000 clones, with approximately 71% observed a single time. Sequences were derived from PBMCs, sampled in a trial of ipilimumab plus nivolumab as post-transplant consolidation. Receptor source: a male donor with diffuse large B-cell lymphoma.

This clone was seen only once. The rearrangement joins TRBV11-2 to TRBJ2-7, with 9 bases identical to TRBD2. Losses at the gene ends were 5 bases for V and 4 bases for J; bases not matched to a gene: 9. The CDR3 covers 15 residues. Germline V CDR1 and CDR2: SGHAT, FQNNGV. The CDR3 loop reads CASSAGAAGGYEQYF. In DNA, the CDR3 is TGTGCCAGCAGCGCCGGGGCAGCGGGGGGTTACGAGCAGTACTTC.

The CDR3 nucleotides read TGCGCCAGCAGCTTGGCCGGCAGGGAGGACTATGGCTACACCTTC. This translates into CASSLAGREDYGYTF. The J gene is TRBJ1-2, the V gene TRBV5-1; TRBD1 might be the D (5 bases). This CDR3 is 15 amino acids long. Germline loops: CDR1 SGHRS, CDR2 YFSETQ. Trimming shortened V by 0 bases and J by 3 bases, and 12 bases separated the two germline ends.

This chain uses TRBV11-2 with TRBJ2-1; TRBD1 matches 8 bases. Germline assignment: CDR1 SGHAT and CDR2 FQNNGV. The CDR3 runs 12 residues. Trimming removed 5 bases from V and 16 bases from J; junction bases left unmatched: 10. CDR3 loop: CASSPDRVKFFF. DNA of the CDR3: TGTGCCAGCAGCCCGGACAGGGTGAAGTTTTTCTTC.

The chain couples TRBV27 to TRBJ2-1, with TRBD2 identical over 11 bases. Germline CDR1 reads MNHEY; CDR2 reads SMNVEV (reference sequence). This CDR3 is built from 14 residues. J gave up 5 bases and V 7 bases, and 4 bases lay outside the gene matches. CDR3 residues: CASTRLAGNNEQFF. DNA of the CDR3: TGTGCCAGCACCCGACTAGCGGGAAACAATGAGCAGTTCTTC.

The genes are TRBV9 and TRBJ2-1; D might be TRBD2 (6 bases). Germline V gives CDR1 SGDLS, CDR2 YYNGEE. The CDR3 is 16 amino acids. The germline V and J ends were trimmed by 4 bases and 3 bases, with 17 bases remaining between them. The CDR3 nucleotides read TGTGCCAGCAGCATGGGGAGGACCTCGGGCTACAATGAGCAGTTCTTC. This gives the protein CASSMGRTSGYNEQFF.

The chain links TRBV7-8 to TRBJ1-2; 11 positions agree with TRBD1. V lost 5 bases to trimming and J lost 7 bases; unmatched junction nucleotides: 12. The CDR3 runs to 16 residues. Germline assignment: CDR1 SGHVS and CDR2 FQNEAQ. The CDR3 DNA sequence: TGTGCCAGCAGCCCCGACCCGGACAGGGGGCGATCTGGCTACACCTTC. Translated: CASSPDPDRGRSGYTF.

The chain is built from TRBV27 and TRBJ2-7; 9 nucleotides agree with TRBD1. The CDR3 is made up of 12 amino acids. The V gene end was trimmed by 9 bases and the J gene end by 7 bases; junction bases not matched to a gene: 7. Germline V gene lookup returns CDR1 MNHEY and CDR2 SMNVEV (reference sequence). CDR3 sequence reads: CASGGQGREQYF. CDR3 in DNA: TGTGCCAGTGGGGGACAGGGCAGAGAGCAGTACTTC.

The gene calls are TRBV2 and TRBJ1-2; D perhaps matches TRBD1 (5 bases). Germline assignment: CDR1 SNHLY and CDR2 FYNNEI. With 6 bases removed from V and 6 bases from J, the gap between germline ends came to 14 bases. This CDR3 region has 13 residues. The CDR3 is CASRVGDSDGYTF. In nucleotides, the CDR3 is TGTGCCAGCAGGGTAGGGGATAGCGATGGCTACACCTTC.

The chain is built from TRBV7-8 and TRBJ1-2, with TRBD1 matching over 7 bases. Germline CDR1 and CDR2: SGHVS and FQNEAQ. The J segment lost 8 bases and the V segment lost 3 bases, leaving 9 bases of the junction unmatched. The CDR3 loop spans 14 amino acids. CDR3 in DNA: TGTGCCAGCAGCTTTGACAGGGAAAGCGGCGGCTACACCTTC. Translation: CASSFDRESGGYTF.